The rows below give T cell receptor beta chains drawn from one sample of a study of blood T cell repertoires in COVID-19. The method was immunoSEQ multiplex PCR; TCRdb's version includes in-frame clones alone and lacks a portion of them. The table records tens of thousands of clones, 70% to 85% of them present only once. Material: peripheral blood. The receptors derive from a man aged 65-85 years with active COVID-19. The CDR3 runs from the conserved cysteine through the conserved F or W. The order of the fields is clone size, D gene, J gene, V gene, CDR3 protein, CDR3 DNA. A D gene is named only where the DNA matches it firmly. Part of the rows lack a size; the others show once, few, many or a class for expanded clones.

. | . | TRBJ2-2 | TRBV11-2 | CASSSFRNTGELFF | TGTGCCAGCAGCTCCTTCAGAAACACCGGGGAGCTGTTTTTT
few | . | TRBJ1-4 | TRBV5-4 | CASSLGGGGTNEKLSFF | TGTGCCAGCAGCTTGGGCGGGGGAGGAACTAATGAAAAACTGTCGTTTTTT
. | TRBD1 | TRBJ2-7 | TRBV5-1 | CASSGGTGLDEQYF | TGCGCCAGCAGCGGAGGGACAGGGCTCGACGAGCAGTACTTC
. | TRBD1 | TRBJ1-1 | TRBV7-2 | CASSGWDRGDTEAFF | TGTGCCAGCAGCGGATGGGACAGGGGGGACACTGAAGCTTTCTTT
. | TRBD1 | TRBJ1-1 | TRBV7-9 | CASSLRTGGWGTEAFF | TGTGCCAGCAGCTTGAGGACAGGGGGCTGGGGCACTGAAGCTTTCTTT
. | TRBD2 | TRBJ2-3 | TRBV4-3 | CASSQEGLADTQYF | TGCGCCAGCAGCCAAGAAGGACTAGCGGATACGCAGTATTTT
. | TRBD1 | TRBJ2-3 | TRBV7-2 | CASSNRQGQRDTQYF | TGTGCCAGCAGCAACCGACAGGGCCAGAGAGATACGCAGTATTTT
. | . | TRBJ1-1 | TRBV5-8 | CASSPGDMNTEAFF | TGTGCCAGCAGCCCAGGGGATATGAACACTGAAGCTTTCTTT
. | . | TRBJ2-1 | TRBV6-6 | CASSPAGEQFF | TGTGCCAGCAGTCCCGCGGGTGAGCAGTTCTTC
. | . | TRBJ2-1 | TRBV5-5 | CASSLEEGRNEQFF | TGTGCCAGCAGCTTGGAGGAGGGGCGCAATGAGCAGTTCTTC
. | . | TRBJ1-3 | TRBV4-1 | CASSRRSGTGNTIYF | TGCGCCAGCAGCCGCCGTTCAGGAACTGGAAACACCATATATTTT
few | . | TRBJ2-7 | TRBV2 | CASYSAEQYF | TGTGCCAGCTATAGCGCCGAGCAGTACTTC
. | TRBD1 | TRBJ1-1 | TRBV12-3/TRBV12-4 | CASSTGGNTEAFF | TGTGCCAGCAGTACAGGGGGGAACACTGAAGCTTTCTTT
few | . | TRBJ1-5 | TRBV7-9 | CASSLGQGQPQHF | TGTGCCAGCAGCTTAGGGCAGGGTCAGCCCCAGCATTTT
. | TRBD2 | TRBJ2-7 | TRBV6-2/TRBV6-3 | CASSFSGSSYEQYF | TGTGCCAGCAGTTTTAGCGGGTCCTCCTACGAGCAGTACTTC
. | TRBD1 | TRBJ1-3 | TRBV14 | CASSTQQGFEAGNTIYF | TGTGCCAGCAGCACCCAACAGGGGTTCGAAGCTGGAAACACCATATATTTT
. | TRBD1 | TRBJ2-5 | TRBV5-1 | CASSSGTAQETQYF | TGCGCCAGCAGCTCGGGGACAGCTCAAGAGACCCAGTACTTC
. | TRBD2 | TRBJ2-1 | TRBV9 | CASSVGLAVYNEQFF | TGTGCCAGCAGCGTAGGACTAGCGGTATACAATGAGCAGTTCTTC
. | TRBD2 | TRBJ2-7 | TRBV19 | CASSGNSGSFRIGDEQYF | TGTGCCAGTAGTGGGAATAGCGGGAGTTTCCGGATTGGGGACGAGCAGTACTTC
. | . | TRBJ2-1 | TRBV7-2 | CASSLGRGGGLVVDRFF | TGTGCCAGCAGCTTAGGACGTGGGGGCGGACTAGTCGTTGACCGGTTCTTC
. | TRBD2 | TRBJ2-1 | TRBV28 | CASSSGLAGVDEQFF | TGTGCCAGCAGTTCAGGACTAGCGGGAGTGGATGAGCAGTTCTTC
. | TRBD2 | TRBJ2-1 | TRBV7-2 | CASSQTGTIVNEQFF | TGTGCCAGCAGCCAAACCGGGACTATTGTAAATGAGCAGTTCTTC
. | . | TRBJ2-5 | TRBV5-1 | CASSLGGLGSGETQYF | TGCGCCAGCAGCTTGGGTGGCCTTGGCTCGGGAGAGACCCAGTACTTC
once | TRBD1 | TRBJ1-2 | TRBV18 | CASSPPGGNYGYTF | TGTGCCAGCTCACCGCCAGGGGGCAACTATGGCTACACCTTC
. | TRBD1 | TRBJ2-2 | TRBV19 | CASSIEGGGGELFF | TGTGCCAGTAGTATAGAAGGGGGCGGCGGGGAGCTGTTTTTT
. | . | TRBJ1-5 | TRBV15 | CATSWGGSQPQHF | TGTGCCACCAGCTGGGGAGGAAGCCAGCCCCAGCATTTT
few | TRBD2 | TRBJ2-1 | TRBV7-2 | CASSLEVGRGENEQFF | TGTGCCAGCAGCTTAGAGGTCGGGAGGGGGGAAAATGAGCAGTTCTTC
. | TRBD2 | TRBJ2-7 | TRBV7-2 | CASSTGTSAYEQYF | TGTGCCAGCAGTACCGGCACTAGCGCCTACGAGCAGTACTTC
. | . | TRBJ2-5 | TRBV18 | CASSGGPQETQYF | TGTGCCAGCTCCGGAGGACCCCAAGAGACCCAGTACTTC
. | TRBD1 | TRBJ1-5 | TRBV6-5 | CASSTRGLQPQHF | TGTGCCAGCAGTACCAGGGGGCTGCAGCCCCAGCATTTT
. | TRBD1 | TRBJ1-2 | TRBV6-2/TRBV6-3 | CASSQLPGQRFDYGYTF | TGTGCCAGCAGCCAACTTCCGGGACAGCGGTTCGACTATGGCTACACCTTC
. | . | TRBJ1-1 | TRBV7-2 | CASSLYGADTEAFF | TGTGCCAGCAGCTTATATGGGGCCGACACTGAAGCTTTCTTT
. | TRBD1 | TRBJ2-7 | TRBV6-5 | CASSPGTGGLYEQYF | TGTGCCAGCAGTCCCGGGACAGGGGGCCTATACGAGCAGTACTTC
. | . | TRBJ2-1 | TRBV2 | CASSEPRGANSYNEQFF | TGTGCCAGCAGTGAACCCCGTGGGGCAAATTCCTACAATGAGCAGTTCTTC
. | TRBD1 | TRBJ2-3 | TRBV7-9 | CATQGDRSSTDTQYF | TGTGCCACGCAGGGGGACAGATCTAGCACAGATACGCAGTATTTT
. | TRBD1 | TRBJ1-2 | TRBV3-1/TRBV3-2 | CASSQGQGASGGYTF | TGTGCCAGCAGCCAAGGACAGGGGGCCTCCGGGGGCTACACCTTC
few | . | TRBJ2-7 | TRBV23-1 | CASSHGGSYEQYF | TGCGCCAGCAGTCACGGAGGCAGCTACGAGCAGTACTTC
. | . | TRBJ1-5 | TRBV4-1 | CASSYRQYSNQPQHF | TGCGCCAGCAGCTACAGGCAATATAGCAATCAGCCCCAGCATTTT
few | TRBD2 | TRBJ2-3 | TRBV5-4 | CASSAQRELPDTQYF | TGTGCCAGCAGCGCCCAGCGGGAGCTTCCAGATACGCAGTATTTT
. | TRBD2 | TRBJ2-1 | TRBV7-2 | CASSLDPGLAGEKQFF | TGTGCCAGCAGCTTAGACCCGGGACTAGCGGGGGAGAAGCAGTTCTTC
. | . | TRBJ2-5 | TRBV9 | CASTPSGGQETQYF | TGTGCCAGCACACCGTCCGGGGGACAAGAGACCCAGTACTTC
. | . | TRBJ1-2 | TRBV27 | CASSLYSSGNGYTF | TGTGCCAGCAGTTTATATTCCTCAGGGAATGGCTACACCTTC
. | . | TRBJ2-2 | TRBV7-2 | CASSPIWGQGTGELFF | TGTGCCAGCAGCCCCATATGGGGTCAGGGGACCGGGGAGCTGTTTTTT